This entry lists 15 T cell receptor beta chains sequenced from one sample in a study of human T cells and chemical hapten exposure. Time point denoted: patch test 1, 2 weeks after DPC sensitization. Treatment described: therapeutic diphenylcyclopropenone sensitization with weekly scalp DPC. TCRdb reprocessed the RACE reads with MiXCR, giving one entry per CDR3 protein. There are approximately 110,000 distinct CDR3 sequences in the sample; roughly 9.6% occur only once, and approximately 3.5% lies in the top ten. This sample comprised whole blood, obtained in connection with sensitization to the hapten diphenylcyclopropenone (DPC). The receptor set was obtained from a woman between 40 and 55 years old with alopecia areata. Some clones in this sample may be carry-over from other donors' samples.

This clonotype turned up a few times. This chain joins TRBV6-5 and TRBJ2-7; TRBD2 matches 15 bases. This CDR3 is 19 amino acids long. CDR1 is MNHEY and CDR2 is SVGAGI in the germline V gene. V was clipped by 4 bases and J by 0 bases; unmatched bases: 10. The CDR3 sequence: CASSSPGLAGGPSSYEQYF. DNA for the CDR3: TGTGCCAGCAGTTCACCGGGACTAGCGGGGGGCCCTAGCTCCTACGAGCAGTACTTC.

This clonotype has more than one count but fewer than ten. This chain joins TRBV12-3 or TRBV12-4 and TRBJ2-2; no definite D call. The CDR3 extends over 16 amino acids. V was shortened by 8 bases and J by 1 base, with 17 bases between the two germline ends. The CDR3 here is CASLYGRQVNTGELFF. In nucleotides, the CDR3 is TGTGCCAGCCTTTATGGGCGGCAGGTGAACACCGGGGAGCTGTTTTTT.

In this sample, this clonotype turned up many times. The genes are TRBV18 and TRBJ2-3; D unclear. From germline, CDR1 is KGHSH and CDR2 LQKENI. This CDR3 is 14 amino acids long. V was clipped by 1 base and J by 1 base, with 6 bases between them. CDR3 coding DNA: TGTGCCAGCTCACCACGGTCTGGCACAGATACGCAGTATTTT. Protein product: CASSPRSGTDTQYF.

Many counts were recorded for this clonotype. The chain carries TRBV6-1 and TRBJ1-6; D ambiguous. The V end was cut by 0 bases, the J end by 1 base, with 16 bases between. The CDR3 has 19 amino acids. Germline values: CDR1 MNHNS, CDR2 SASEGT. The CDR3 DNA follows: TGTGCCAGCAGTGAAGCCGTACCGGTCGGCGTGTCCTATAATTCACCCCTCCACTTT. The encoded protein is CASSEAVPVGVSYNSPLHF.

This clonotype was seen at least ten times. The chain's CDR3 is CASSQTRPAGNEQFF. The CDR3 bases are TGCGCCAGCAGCCAGACGAGGCCGGCAGGGAATGAGCAGTTCTTC. The chain recombines TRBV4-3 with TRBJ2-1; D might be TRBD1 (5 bases). This CDR3 has 15 residues. V lost 3 bases, J lost 7 bases, and 16 bases lay in between. The germline V gene encodes CDR1 LGHNA and CDR2 YSLEER.

CDR3 nucleotides: TGTGCCAGCAGTCCCCAGGGGGCGGGAACCGGGGAGCTGTTTTTT. It translates to CASSPQGAGTGELFF. This chain joins TRBV12-3 or TRBV12-4 and TRBJ2-2; TRBD1 matches 8 bases. V lost 5 bases and J lost 5; bases outside the gene matches: 7. The CDR3 consists of 15 residues.

This clonotype has a handful of counts. This rearrangement joins TRBV7-2 to TRBJ2-5, with D hard to call. CDR1 is SGHTA and CDR2 is FQGNSA in the germline V gene. This CDR3 spans 14 amino acids. The V gene lost 2 bases and the J gene lost 5 bases, with 12 bases spanning the gap. The CDR3 loop reads CASSLSPPRETQYF. The CDR3 region has the DNA TGTGCCAGCAGCTTAAGTCCCCCCCGGGAGACCCAGTACTTC.

The genes are TRBV19 and TRBJ2-6, with a weak D call TRBD1 (6 bases). The CDR3 contains 15 residues. Germline-derived CDR1 and CDR2 are LNHDA and SQIVND (reference sequence). V was shortened by 5 bases and J by 0 bases, with 8 bases between the two germline ends. The CDR3: CASSGGTSGANVLTF. CDR3 DNA: TGTGCCAGTAGTGGGGGCACCTCTGGGGCCAACGTCCTGACTTTC.

This clonotype came up a few times. Here the CDR3 reads CASSVRLAIDLGDEQFF. The CDR3, as DNA: TGTGCCAGCAGCGTTAGACTAGCGATCGACCTAGGGGATGAGCAGTTCTTC. The genes are TRBV9 and TRBJ2-1; 8 nucleotides match TRBD2. The germline gives CDR1 SGDLS, CDR2 YYNGEE. V lost 2 bases, J lost 8 bases, and 15 bases stayed unmatched. The CDR3 length is 17 residues. Drawing the rest from reference TRBV9 and TRBJ2-1, the complete variable domain is DSGVTQTPKHLITATGQRVTLRCSPRSGDLSVYWYQQSLDQGLQFLIQYYNGEERAKGNILERFSAQQFPDLHSELNLSSLELGDSALYFCASSVRLAIDLGDEQFFGPGTRLTVL.

There are many counts of this clonotype. J is TRBJ1-1 and V is TRBV6-5, with D unclear. V dropped 6 bases and J dropped 1 base, with 9 bases sitting between them. CDR3 length equals 13 residues. The germline V gene encodes CDR1 MNHEY and CDR2 SVGAGI. The CDR3 coding sequence is TGTGCCAGCAGCCCCGACGGGAACACTGAAGCTTTCTTT. This gives the protein CASSPDGNTEAFF.

V gene TRBV12-5 combines with J gene TRBJ2-5; TRBD2 aligns across 7 bases. Germline lookup yields CDR1 LGHNT and CDR2 FRNRAP. CDR3 length equals 14 residues. The ends lost 7 bases at V and 5 bases at J; junction bases unmatched: 10. The CDR3 DNA reads TGTGCTAGTGCCCAAGGCGGGAGAGGGGAGACCCAGTACTTC. It specifies CASAQGGRGETQYF.

This clonotype was counted ten times or more. This chain joins TRBV20-1 and TRBJ2-2; D is ambiguous. CDR1 is DFQATT and CDR2 is SNEGSKA in the germline V gene (reference sequence). CDR3 length equals 12 residues. V was shortened by 6 bases and J by 6 bases, with 11 bases between the two germline ends. The CDR3 spells CSAQWSSGELFF. Here the CDR3 DNA reads TGCAGTGCCCAATGGAGCTCCGGGGAGCTGTTTTTT.

This clonotype has just one count. A much larger clone is a single base away; this may be a read error. The conserved closing phenylalanine or tryptophan is absent in this CDR3, likely reflecting a read error. The chain employs TRBV11-2 and TRBJ1-4; no firm D call. V dropped 5 bases and J dropped 0 bases, with 7 bases sitting between them. The CDR3 is 14 residues long. Germline assignment: CDR1 SGHAT and CDR2 FQNNGV. CDR3 nucleotide sequence: TGTGCCAGCAGCACGGACGCAACTAATGAAAAACTGTTTCTT. Its translation: CASSTDATNEKLFL.

This clonotype has ten or more counts. This sequence joins TRBV7-9 and TRBJ2-1; 8 nucleotides agree with TRBD2. The CDR3 has 18 amino acids. Germline V gives CDR1 SEHNR, CDR2 FQNEAQ (reference sequence). The trim removed 2 bases at V and 0 bases at J, leaving 9 bases unmatched. The CDR3 is CASSLRLAGLSSYNEQFF. The CDR3, as DNA: TGTGCCAGCAGCTTAAGGCTAGCGGGCCTGAGCTCCTACAATGAGCAGTTCTTC.

The V call is TRBV19, the J call TRBJ2-3, with 10 nucleotides matching TRBD1. Germline V gives CDR1 LNHDA, CDR2 SQIVND (reference sequence). CDR3 length: 15 residues. The V gene end was trimmed by 5 bases and the J gene end by 6 bases; junction bases not matched to a gene: 8. CDR3 loop: CASSGGTGAGDTQYF. CDR3 sequence (DNA): TGTGCCAGTAGTGGCGGGACAGGGGCTGGGGATACGCAGTATTTT.